One T cell receptor beta chain is described in this entry. This sample is part of a study of PD-1 blockade in classical Hodgkin lymphoma. Study-wide context: Treatment was intravenous nivolumab, 3 mg/kg every 2 weeks, until progression.

Libraries were prepared by immunoSEQ multiplex PCR; TCRdb keeps only in-frame clonotypes and omits some of them. Of some 14,000 clones listed, more than 75% were seen once; the top ten hold around 24%. With V trimmed by 5 bases and J by 6 bases, 7 bases remained unmatched. CDR1 SGHVS and CDR2 FNYEAQ come from the germline V gene. The CDR3 has 15 residues. There was relapse after autologous stem cell transplantation in every patient, and there was variation in brentuximab vedotin exposure. This receptor was obtained from a human donor with classical Hodgkin lymphoma. The chain has TRBV7-6 and TRBJ2-2; 9 positions match TRBD1. The sample was peripheral blood mononuclear cells (PBMCs), taken at baseline. The CDR3 DNA reads as TGTGCCAGCAGCCCCGGGACAGGGTTATCCGGGGAGCTGTTTTTT. It is translated as CASSPGTGLSGELFF.